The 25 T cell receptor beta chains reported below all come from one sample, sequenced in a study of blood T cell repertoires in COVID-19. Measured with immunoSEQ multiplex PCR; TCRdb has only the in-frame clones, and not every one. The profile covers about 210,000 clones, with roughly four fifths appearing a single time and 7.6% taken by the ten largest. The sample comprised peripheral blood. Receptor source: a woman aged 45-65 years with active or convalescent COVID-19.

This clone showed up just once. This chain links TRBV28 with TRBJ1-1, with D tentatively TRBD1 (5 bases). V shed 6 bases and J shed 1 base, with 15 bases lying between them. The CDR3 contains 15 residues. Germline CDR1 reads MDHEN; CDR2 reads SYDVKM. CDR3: CASRYTGNRNTEAFF. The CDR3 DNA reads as TGTGCCAGCAGGTACACAGGAAATCGGAACACTGAAGCTTTCTTT.

For the CDR3, the DNA is TGTGCCAGCAGCCATACTAGCGGGGGACGGGAGACCCAGTACTTC. It specifies CASSHTSGGRETQYF. The chain has TRBV7-2 and TRBJ2-5; 11 bases align to TRBD2. CDR3 length: 15 amino acids. Germline V gene data show CDR1 as SGHTA and CDR2 as FQGNSA. Trimming at V came to 5 bases and at J to 5 bases, leaving 7 bases not matched to a gene.

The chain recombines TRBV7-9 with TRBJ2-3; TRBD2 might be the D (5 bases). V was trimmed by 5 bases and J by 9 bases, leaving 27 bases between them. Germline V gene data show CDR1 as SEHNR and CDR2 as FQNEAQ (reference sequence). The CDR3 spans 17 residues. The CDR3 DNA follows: TGTGCCAGCAGCCTAAGCCAAACACGCACCCTAGGAGGAACGCAGTATTTT. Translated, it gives CASSLSQTRTLGGTQYF.

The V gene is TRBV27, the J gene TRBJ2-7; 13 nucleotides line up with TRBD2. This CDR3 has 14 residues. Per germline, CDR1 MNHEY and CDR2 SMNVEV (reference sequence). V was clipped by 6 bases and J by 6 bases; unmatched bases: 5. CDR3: CASRGLAGPSEQYF. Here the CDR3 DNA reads TGTGCCAGCAGGGGACTAGCGGGGCCCTCCGAGCAGTACTTC.

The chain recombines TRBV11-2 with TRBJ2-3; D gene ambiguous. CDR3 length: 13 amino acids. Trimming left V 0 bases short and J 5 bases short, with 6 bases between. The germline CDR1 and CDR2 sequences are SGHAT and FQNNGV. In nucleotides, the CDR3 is TGTGCCAGCAGCTTAGATCTAGGAGATACGCAGTATTTT. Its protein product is CASSLDLGDTQYF. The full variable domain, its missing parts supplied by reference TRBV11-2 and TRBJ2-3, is EAGVAQSPRYKIIEKRQSVAFWCNPISGHATLYWYQQILGQGPKLLIQFQNNGVVDDSQLPKDRFSAERLKGVDSTLKIQPAKLEDSAVYLCASSLDLGDTQYFGPGTRLTVL.

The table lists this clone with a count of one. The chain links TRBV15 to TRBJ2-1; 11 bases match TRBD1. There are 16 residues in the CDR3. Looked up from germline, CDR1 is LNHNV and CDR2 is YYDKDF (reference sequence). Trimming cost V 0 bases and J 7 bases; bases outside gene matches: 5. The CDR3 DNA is TGTGCCACCAGCAGAGATTACCGGGACAGGGGGAATGAGCAGTTCTTC. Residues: CATSRDYRDRGNEQFF.

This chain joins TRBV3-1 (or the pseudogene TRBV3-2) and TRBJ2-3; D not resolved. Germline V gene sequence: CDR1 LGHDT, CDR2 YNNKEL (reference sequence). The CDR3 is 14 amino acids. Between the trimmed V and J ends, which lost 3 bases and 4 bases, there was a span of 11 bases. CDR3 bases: TGTGCCAGCAGCCATAGGATAGAGGCAGATACGCAGTATTTT. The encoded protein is CASSHRIEADTQYF.

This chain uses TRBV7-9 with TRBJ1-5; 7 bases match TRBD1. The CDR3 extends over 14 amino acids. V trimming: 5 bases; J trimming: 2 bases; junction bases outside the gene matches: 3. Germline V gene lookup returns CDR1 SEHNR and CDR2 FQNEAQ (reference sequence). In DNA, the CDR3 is TGTGCCAGCAGCCCAGGACAGGGCAATCAGCCCCAGCATTTT. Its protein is CASSPGQGNQPQHF.

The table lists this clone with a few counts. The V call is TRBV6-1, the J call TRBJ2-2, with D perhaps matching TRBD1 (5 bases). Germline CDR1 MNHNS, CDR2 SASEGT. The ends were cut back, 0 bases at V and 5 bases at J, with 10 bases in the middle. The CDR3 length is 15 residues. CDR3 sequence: CASSEALPGTGELFF. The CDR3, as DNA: TGTGCCAGCAGTGAAGCGTTGCCAGGGACCGGGGAGCTGTTTTTT.

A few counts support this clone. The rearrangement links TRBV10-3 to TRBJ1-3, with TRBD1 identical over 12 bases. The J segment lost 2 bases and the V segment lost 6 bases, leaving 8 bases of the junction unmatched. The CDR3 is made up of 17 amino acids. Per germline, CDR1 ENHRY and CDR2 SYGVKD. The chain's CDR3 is CAISTPGQGAPGNTIYF. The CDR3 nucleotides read TGTGCCATCAGCACCCCGGGACAGGGGGCACCTGGAAACACCATATATTTT.

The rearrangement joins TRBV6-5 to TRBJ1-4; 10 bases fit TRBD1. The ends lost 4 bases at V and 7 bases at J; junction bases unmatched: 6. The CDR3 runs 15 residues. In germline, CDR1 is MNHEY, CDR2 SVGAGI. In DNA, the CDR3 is TGTGCCAGCAGTTCAGGACAGGGGGGTGGTGAAAAACTGTTTTTT. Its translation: CASSSGQGGGEKLFF.

CDR3 nucleotides: TGTGCCAGCAGCTTTGGGACAGGGGCTTCCTACGAGCAGTACGTC. This sequence encodes CASSFGTGASYEQYV. J is TRBJ2-7 and V is TRBV7-8; 10 bases match TRBD1. CDR3 length: 15 amino acids. Trimming cost V 3 bases and J 1 base; bases outside gene matches: 3. The germline gives CDR1 SGHVS, CDR2 FQNEAQ.

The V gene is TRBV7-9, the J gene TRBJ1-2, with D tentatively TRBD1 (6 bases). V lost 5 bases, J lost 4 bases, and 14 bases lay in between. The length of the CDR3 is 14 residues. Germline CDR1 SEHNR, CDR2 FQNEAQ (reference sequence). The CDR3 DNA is TGTGCCAGCAGCCTTACAGGGAGTAGCTATGGCTACACCTTC. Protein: CASSLTGSSYGYTF.

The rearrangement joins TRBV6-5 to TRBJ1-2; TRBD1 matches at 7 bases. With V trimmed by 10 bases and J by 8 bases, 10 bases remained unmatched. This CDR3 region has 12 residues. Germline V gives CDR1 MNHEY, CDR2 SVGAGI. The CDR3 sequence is CATYRQGQGYTF. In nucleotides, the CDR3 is TGTGCCACTTACCGACAGGGCCAAGGCTACACCTTC.

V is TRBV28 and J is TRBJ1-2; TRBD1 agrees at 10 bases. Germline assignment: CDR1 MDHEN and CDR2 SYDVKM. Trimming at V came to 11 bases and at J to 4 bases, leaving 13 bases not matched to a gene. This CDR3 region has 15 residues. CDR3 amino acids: CAGGKDRGRFYGYTF. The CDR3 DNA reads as TGTGCCGGGGGAAAAGACAGGGGGCGTTTCTATGGCTACACCTTC.

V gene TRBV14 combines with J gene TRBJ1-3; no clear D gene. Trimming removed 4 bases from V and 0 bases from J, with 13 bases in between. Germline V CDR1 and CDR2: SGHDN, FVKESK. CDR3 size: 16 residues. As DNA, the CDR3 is TGTGCCAGCAGCCCACGCCCGGACTTCTCTGGAAACACCATATATTTT. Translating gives CASSPRPDFSGNTIYF. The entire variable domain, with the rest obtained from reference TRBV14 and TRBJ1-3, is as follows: EAGVTQFPSHSVIEKGQTVTLRCDPISGHDNLYWYRRVMGKEIKFLLHFVKESKQDESGMPNNRFLAERTGGTYSTLKVQPAELEDSGVYFCASSPRPDFSGNTIYFGEGSWLTVV.

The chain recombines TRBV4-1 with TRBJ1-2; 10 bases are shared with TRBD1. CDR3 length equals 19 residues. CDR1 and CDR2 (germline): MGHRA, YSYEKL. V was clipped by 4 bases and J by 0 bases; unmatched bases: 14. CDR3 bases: TGCGCCAGCAGCCTTATTCCGGGACAGGGGACCCAACCTAACTATGGCTACACCTTC. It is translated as CASSLIPGQGTQPNYGYTF.

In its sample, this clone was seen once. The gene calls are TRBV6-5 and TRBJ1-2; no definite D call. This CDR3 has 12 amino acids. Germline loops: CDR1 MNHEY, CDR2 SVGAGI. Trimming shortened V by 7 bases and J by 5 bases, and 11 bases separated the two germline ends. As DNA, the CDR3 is TGTGCCAGCACCCGGGAGGGATATGGCTACACCTTC. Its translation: CASTREGYGYTF.

CDR3 bases: TGTGCCAGCAGTTACGGGAGGGCCAACTACGAGCAGTACTTC. Translating gives CASSYGRANYEQYF. V and J are TRBV27 and TRBJ2-7; 8 bases match TRBD2. Germline-derived CDR1 and CDR2 are MNHEY and SMNVEV (reference sequence). V lost 4 bases to trimming and J lost 3 bases; unmatched junction nucleotides: 5. There are 14 residues in the CDR3.

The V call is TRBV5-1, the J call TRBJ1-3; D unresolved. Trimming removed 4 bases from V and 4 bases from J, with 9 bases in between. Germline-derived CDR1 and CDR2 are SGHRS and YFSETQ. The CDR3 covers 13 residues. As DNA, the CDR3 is TGCGCCAGCAGCGCGTCGGTGGGAAACACCATATATTTT. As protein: CASSASVGNTIYF.

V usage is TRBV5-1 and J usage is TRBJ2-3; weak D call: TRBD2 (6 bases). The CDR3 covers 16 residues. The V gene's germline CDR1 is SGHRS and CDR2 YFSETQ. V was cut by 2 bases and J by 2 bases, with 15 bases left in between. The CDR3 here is CASSLGVLAHTDTQYF. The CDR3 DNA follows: TGCGCCAGCAGCTTAGGTGTCCTAGCGCACACAGATACGCAGTATTTT. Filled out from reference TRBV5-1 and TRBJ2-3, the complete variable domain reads KAGVTQTPRYLIKTRGQQVTLSCSPISGHRSVSWYQQTPGQGLQFLFEYFSETQRNKGNFPGRFSGRQFSNSRSEMNVSTLELGDSALYLCASSLGVLAHTDTQYFGPGTRLTVL.

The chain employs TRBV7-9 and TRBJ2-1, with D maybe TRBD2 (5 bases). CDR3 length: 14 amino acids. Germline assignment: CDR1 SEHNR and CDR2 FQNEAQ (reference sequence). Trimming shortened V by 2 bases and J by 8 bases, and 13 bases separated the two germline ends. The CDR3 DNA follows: TGTGCCAGCAGCTTACATTTTGCGGGCCATGAGCAGTTCTTC. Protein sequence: CASSLHFAGHEQFF.

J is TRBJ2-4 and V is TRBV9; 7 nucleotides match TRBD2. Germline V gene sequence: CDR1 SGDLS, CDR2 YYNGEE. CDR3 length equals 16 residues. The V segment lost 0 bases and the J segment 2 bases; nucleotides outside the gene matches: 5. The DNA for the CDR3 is TGTGCCAGCAGCGTAGAGTCTAGCGGAACCAAAAACATTCAGTACTTC. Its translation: CASSVESSGTKNIQYF.

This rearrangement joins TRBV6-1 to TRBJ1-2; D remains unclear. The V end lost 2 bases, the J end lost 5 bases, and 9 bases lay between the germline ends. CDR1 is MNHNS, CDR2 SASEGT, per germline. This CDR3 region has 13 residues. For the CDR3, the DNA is TGTGCCAGCAGTGAACCCAGAGGTTATGGCTACACCTTC. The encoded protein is CASSEPRGYGYTF.

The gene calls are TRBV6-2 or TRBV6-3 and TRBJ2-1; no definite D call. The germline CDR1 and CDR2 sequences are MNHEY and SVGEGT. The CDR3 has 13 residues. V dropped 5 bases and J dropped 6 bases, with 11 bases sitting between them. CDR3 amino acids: CASSSTGANEQFF. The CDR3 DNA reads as TGTGCCAGCAGTAGCACTGGAGCCAATGAGCAGTTCTTC.